Shown below are 18 T cell receptor beta chains from a single sample sequenced in a study of chemoradiotherapy in HPV16-positive cancers. Clones were read by immunoSEQ multiplex PCR, and TCRdb kept only the in-frame ones, dropping some. The top ten clones hold about 20% of a sample with around 30,000 clones, roughly nine tenths of them seen once. Sample: blood, taken from a patient who underwent chemoradiotherapy. The receptor source for this set is a human donor with HPV-associated anogenital cancer.

This chain uses TRBV2 with TRBJ2-5, with 11 bases aligning to TRBD1. Germline V gene lookup returns CDR1 SNHLY and CDR2 FYNNEI. The V segment lost 5 bases and the J segment 5 bases; nucleotides outside the gene matches: 7. This CDR3 spans 15 amino acids. CDR3 bases: TGTGCCAGCAGTTCCGGGACAGGGGGTGGTGAGACCCAGTACTTC. Translation: CASSSGTGGGETQYF.

This clone appeared a few times. This chain joins TRBV7-3 and TRBJ2-2; D gene unclear. Trimming took 5 bases from V and 4 from J, leaving 8 bases between them. The germline CDR1 and CDR2 sequences are SGHTA and FQGTGA. CDR3 length: 13 amino acids. CDR3 DNA: TGTGCCAGCAGCCCCCAATCCACCGGGGAGCTGTTTTTT. Protein: CASSPQSTGELFF.

CDR3 sequence reads: CATSRVGLSDYEQYF. DNA for the CDR3: TGTGCCACCAGCAGAGTGGGGCTTTCTGACTACGAGCAGTACTTC. This rearrangement joins TRBV15 to TRBJ2-7, with TRBD1 as a possible D gene (5 bases). Germline CDR1 and CDR2: LNHNV and YYDKDF (reference sequence). Between the trimmed V and J ends, which lost 1 base and 3 bases, there was a span of 13 bases. The CDR3 is 15 amino acids.

J is TRBJ2-3 and V is TRBV7-9; TRBD2 matches 12 bases. CDR3 length: 18 residues. Unmatched junction bases numbered 13, after V lost 5 bases and J lost 4 bases. The germline gives CDR1 SEHNR, CDR2 FQNEAQ (reference sequence). CDR3 nucleotide sequence: TGTGCCAGCAGCCCCGGTTCTAGCGGGAGGGCCGGGGCAGATACGCAGTATTTT. Translated: CASSPGSSGRAGADTQYF.

This chain connects TRBV20-1 to TRBJ2-7; possible D gene TRBD2, 6 bases. The germline V gene has CDR1 DFQATT and CDR2 SNEGSKA (reference sequence). The ends were cut back, 3 bases at V and 11 bases at J, with 11 bases in the middle. The CDR3 sequence is 10 residues long. The CDR3 DNA follows: TGCAGTGCTAGCTGGGGGGAGGAGTACTTC. It encodes CSASWGEEYF.

With respect to this clone: A junction end diverges from the germline sequence, so it may reflect a read error. The chain links TRBV7-7 to TRBJ2-5; 8 bases fit TRBD2. The germline gives CDR1 SSHAT, CDR2 FNYEAQ (reference sequence). The CDR3 contains 13 residues. The CDR3 DNA reads as TGTGCTAGCAGCTTAGGACTAGCAGAGACCCAGTACTTC. It yields the protein CASSLGLAETQYF.

This sequence joins TRBV7-2 and TRBJ2-3; 9 bases are shared with TRBD1. V was clipped by 4 bases and J by 1 base; unmatched bases: 6. This CDR3 region has 16 residues. The V gene's germline CDR1 is SGHTA and CDR2 FQGNSA. The CDR3 is CASSYYRGHGTDTQYF. CDR3 DNA: TGTGCCAGCAGCTACTACAGGGGGCACGGCACAGATACGCAGTATTTT.

The chain couples TRBV7-2 to TRBJ2-5; a weak D match, TRBD1 (8 bases). Per the germline V gene, CDR1 is SGHTA and CDR2 is FQGNSA. This CDR3 has 15 residues. V was pared by 5 bases and J by 4 bases, with 17 bases between. The CDR3: CASSLQGGDRETQYF. The CDR3 DNA reads as TGTGCCAGCAGCCTACAGGGGGGGGATAGAGAGACCCAGTACTTC.

This clone showed up just once. This sequence joins TRBV4-1 and TRBJ1-2, with D perhaps TRBD1 (5 bases). V was pared by 4 bases and J by 4 bases, with 19 bases between. CDR1 is MGHRA, CDR2 YSYEKL, per germline. This CDR3 region has 16 residues. As DNA, the CDR3 is TGCGCCAGCAGCCTGAACAGTGGAGGGGAACTCTATGGCTACACCTTC. It is translated as CASSLNSGGELYGYTF.

V and J are TRBV11-1 and TRBJ2-1, with 8 bases lining up with TRBD1. V shed 2 bases and J 4 bases; nucleotides not matched to a gene: 4. CDR3 length equals 15 residues. Germline CDR1 SGHAT, CDR2 FQDESV (reference sequence). The CDR3 spells CASSLWTGSYNEQFF. DNA for the CDR3: TGTGCCAGCAGCTTATGGACAGGGAGTTACAATGAGCAGTTCTTC.

This chain joins TRBV5-1 and TRBJ2-7; D unclear. CDR1 is SGHRS, CDR2 YFSETQ, per germline. This CDR3 contains 15 residues. The V end was cut by 0 bases, the J end by 1 base, with 11 bases between. The CDR3 DNA reads TGCGCCAGCAGCTTGGCGGACGGCTCTTCCTACGAGCAGTACTTC. Translation gives CASSLADGSSYEQYF.

This rearrangement joins TRBV19 to TRBJ1-1; no clear D. The ends were cut back, 7 bases at V and 1 base at J, with 16 bases in the middle. Germline V lookup: CDR1 LNHDA, CDR2 SQIVND (reference sequence). This CDR3 is built from 15 residues. CDR3 bases: TGTGCCAGTATCGACGGGGTTGGGAGGAACACTGAAGCTTTCTTT. Amino acids: CASIDGVGRNTEAFF.

The chain has TRBV11-1 and TRBJ2-1, with 16 bases fitting TRBD2. The germline V gene encodes CDR1 SGHAT and CDR2 FQDESV (reference sequence). With V trimmed by 6 bases and J by 8 bases, 7 bases remained unmatched. The CDR3 spans 16 residues. CDR3 sequence reads: CASRGTSGRALHEQFF. The CDR3 DNA follows: TGTGCCAGCAGAGGGACTAGCGGGAGGGCCCTCCATGAGCAGTTCTTC.

This chain links TRBV19 with TRBJ1-1, with D possibly TRBD1 on 6 matching bases. V was shortened by 1 base and J by 4 bases, with 10 bases between the two germline ends. The CDR3 sequence is 14 residues long. Per the germline V gene, CDR1 is LNHDA and CDR2 is SQIVND (reference sequence). The CDR3 bases are TGTGCCAGTAGTATAGGACAGGCGGGCACTGAAGCTTTCTTT. As protein: CASSIGQAGTEAFF.

V gene TRBV20-1 combines with J gene TRBJ1-2; D remains ambiguous. The CDR3 totals 11 residues. V dropped 1 base and J dropped 5 bases, with 5 bases sitting between them. The V gene's germline CDR1 is DFQATT and CDR2 SNEGSKA (reference sequence). CDR3 sequence reads: CSARGSYGYTF. DNA for the CDR3: TGCAGTGCTAGAGGATCTTATGGCTACACCTTC.

The sample holds one count of this clone. The chain has TRBV5-1 and TRBJ2-5; a possible D gene is TRBD2 (5 bases). This CDR3 has 14 amino acids. The germline V gene encodes CDR1 SGHRS and CDR2 YFSETQ. V gave up 0 bases and J gave up 2 bases, with 8 bases separating them. The CDR3 region has the DNA TGCGCCAGCAGCTTGGGAGGGCCACAAGAGACCCAGTACTTC. Protein sequence: CASSLGGPQETQYF.

This chain joins TRBV2 and TRBJ2-2, with D unclear. V was pared by 6 bases and J by 11 bases, with 13 bases between. The CDR3 totals 12 residues. Germline assignment: CDR1 SNHLY and CDR2 FYNNEI. DNA for the CDR3: TGTGCCAGCAGCCCCTACCAAAACGAGCTGTTTTTT. Translating gives CASSPYQNELFF.

The chain couples TRBV25-1 to TRBJ1-1; possibly TRBD1 for D (5 bases). CDR3 size: 12 residues. Germline assignment: CDR1 MGHDK and CDR2 SYGVNS. The V and J ends lost 8 bases and 4 bases respectively, with 11 bases between them. The CDR3 DNA reads as TGTGCCAGCGGCCGCGGGGGCACTGAAGCTTTCTTT. It yields the protein CASGRGGTEAFF.